This T cell receptor beta chain was found in a study of cytomegalovirus exposure and HLA in healthy donors. This PCR relied on a set of 60 Vbeta primers and 13 Jbeta primers. Here immunoSEQ multiplex PCR was the method, and the copy in TCRdb shows in-frame clones only, minus some. Among fewer than 120,000 clones listed, 70% to 90% were seen once. Germline lookup yields CDR1 GTSNPN and CDR2 SVGIG (reference sequence). The CDR3 extends over 15 amino acids. The ends were cut back, 0 bases at V and 3 bases at J, with 12 bases in the middle. The sample holds a few counts of this clone. Sequencing was done on a sample of PBMCs. The rearrangement links TRBV30 to TRBJ1-5; a possible D gene is TRBD1 (6 bases). The sequence derives from a man in his forties in good health and CMV-seronegative. CDR3 region: CAWSVEKGVNQPQHF. For the CDR3, the DNA is TGTGCCTGGAGTGTGGAGAAGGGGGTCAATCAGCCCCAGCATTTT.